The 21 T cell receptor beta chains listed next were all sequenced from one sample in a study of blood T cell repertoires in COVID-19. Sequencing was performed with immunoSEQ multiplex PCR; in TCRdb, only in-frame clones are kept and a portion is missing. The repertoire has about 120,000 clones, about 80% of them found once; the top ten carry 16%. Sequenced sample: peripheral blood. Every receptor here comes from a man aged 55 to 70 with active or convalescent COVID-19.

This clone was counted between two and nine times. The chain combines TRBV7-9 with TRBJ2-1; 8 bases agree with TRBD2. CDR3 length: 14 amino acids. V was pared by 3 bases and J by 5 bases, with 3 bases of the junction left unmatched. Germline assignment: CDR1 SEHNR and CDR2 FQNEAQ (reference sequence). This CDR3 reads CASSLTSENNEQFF. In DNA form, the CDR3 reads TGTGCCAGCAGCTTGACTAGCGAAAACAATGAGCAGTTCTTC.

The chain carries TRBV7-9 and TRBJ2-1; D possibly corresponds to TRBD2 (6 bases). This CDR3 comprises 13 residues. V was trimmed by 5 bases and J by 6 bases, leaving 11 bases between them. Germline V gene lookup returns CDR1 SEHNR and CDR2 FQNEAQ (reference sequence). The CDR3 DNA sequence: TGTGCCAGCAGCGTCGGGACTGTCAATGAGCAGTTCTTC. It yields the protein CASSVGTVNEQFF.

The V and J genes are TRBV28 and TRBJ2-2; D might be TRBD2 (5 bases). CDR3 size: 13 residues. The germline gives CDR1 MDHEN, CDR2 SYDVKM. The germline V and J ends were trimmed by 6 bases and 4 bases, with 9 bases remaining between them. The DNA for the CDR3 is TGTGCCAGCAGCAGCGGTCTCACCGGGGAGCTGTTTTTT. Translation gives CASSSGLTGELFF.

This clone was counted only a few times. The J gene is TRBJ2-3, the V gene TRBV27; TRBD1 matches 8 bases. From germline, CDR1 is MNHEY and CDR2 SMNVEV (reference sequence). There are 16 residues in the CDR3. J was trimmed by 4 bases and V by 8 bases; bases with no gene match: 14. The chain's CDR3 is CASSLGQGARADTQYF. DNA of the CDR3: TGTGCCAGCTCCTTAGGGCAGGGGGCAAGGGCAGATACGCAGTATTTT.

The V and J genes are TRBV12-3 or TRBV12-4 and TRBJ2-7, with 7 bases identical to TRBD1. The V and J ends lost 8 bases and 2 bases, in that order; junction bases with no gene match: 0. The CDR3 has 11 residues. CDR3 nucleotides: TGTGCCAGCCAGGGGGCCTACGAGCAGTACTTC. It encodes CASQGAYEQYF.

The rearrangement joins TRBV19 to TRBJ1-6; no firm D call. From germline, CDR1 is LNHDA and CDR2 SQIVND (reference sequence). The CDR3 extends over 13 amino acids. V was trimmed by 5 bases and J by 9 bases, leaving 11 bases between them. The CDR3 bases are TGTGCCAGTAGTTCCGAGGCGGGTTCACCCCTCCACTTT. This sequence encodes CASSSEAGSPLHF. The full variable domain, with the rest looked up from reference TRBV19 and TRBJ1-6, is DGGITQSPKYLFRKEGQNVTLSCEQNLNHDAMYWYRQDPGQGLRLIYYSQIVNDFQKGDIAEGYSVSREKKESFPLTVTSAQKNPTAFYLCASSSEAGSPLHFGNGTRLTVT.

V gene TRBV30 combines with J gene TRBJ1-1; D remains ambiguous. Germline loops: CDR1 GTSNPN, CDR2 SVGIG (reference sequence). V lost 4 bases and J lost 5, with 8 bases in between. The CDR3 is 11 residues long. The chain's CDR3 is CAWIIRTEAFF. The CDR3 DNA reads TGTGCCTGGATCATACGGACTGAAGCTTTCTTT. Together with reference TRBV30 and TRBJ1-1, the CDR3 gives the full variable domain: SQTIHQWPATLVQPVGSPLSLECTVEGTSNPNLYWYRQAAGRGLQLLFYSVGIGQISSEVPQNLSASRPQDRQFILSSKKLLLSDSGFYLCAWIIRTEAFFGQGTRLTVV.

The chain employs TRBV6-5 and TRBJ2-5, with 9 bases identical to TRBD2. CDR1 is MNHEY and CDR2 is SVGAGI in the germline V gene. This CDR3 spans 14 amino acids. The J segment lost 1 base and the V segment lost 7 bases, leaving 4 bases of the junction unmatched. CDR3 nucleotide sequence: TGTGCCAGCATCCTAGCGGGAATCCAAGAGACCCAGTACTTC. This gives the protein CASILAGIQETQYF.

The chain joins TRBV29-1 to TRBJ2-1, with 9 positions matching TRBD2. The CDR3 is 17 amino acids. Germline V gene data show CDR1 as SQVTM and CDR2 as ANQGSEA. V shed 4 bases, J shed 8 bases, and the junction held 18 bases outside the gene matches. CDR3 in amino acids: CSVVVQWREGRGDEQFF. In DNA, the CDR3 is TGCAGCGTTGTGGTCCAGTGGCGGGAGGGCCGTGGGGATGAGCAGTTCTTC.

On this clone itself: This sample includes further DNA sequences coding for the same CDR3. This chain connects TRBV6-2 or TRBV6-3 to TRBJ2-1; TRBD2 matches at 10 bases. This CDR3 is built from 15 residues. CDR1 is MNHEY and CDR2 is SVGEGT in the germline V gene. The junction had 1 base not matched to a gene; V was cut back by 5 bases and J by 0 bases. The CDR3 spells CASSLAGASYNEQFF. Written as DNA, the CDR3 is TGTGCCAGCAGTCTAGCGGGAGCCTCCTACAATGAGCAGTTCTTC.

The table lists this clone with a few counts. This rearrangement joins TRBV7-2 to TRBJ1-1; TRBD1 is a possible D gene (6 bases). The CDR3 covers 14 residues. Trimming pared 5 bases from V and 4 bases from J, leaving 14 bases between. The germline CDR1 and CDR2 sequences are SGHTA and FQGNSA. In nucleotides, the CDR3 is TGTGCCAGCAGCCGGGCAGGGGAAAGCACTGAAGCTTTCTTT. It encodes CASSRAGESTEAFF.

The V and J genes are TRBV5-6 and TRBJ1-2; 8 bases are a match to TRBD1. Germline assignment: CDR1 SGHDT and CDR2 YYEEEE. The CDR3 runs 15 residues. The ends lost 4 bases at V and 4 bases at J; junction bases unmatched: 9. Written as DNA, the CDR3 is TGTGCCAGCAGCCCGGCCCAGGGGGCGGCCTATGGCTACACCTTC. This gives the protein CASSPAQGAAYGYTF.

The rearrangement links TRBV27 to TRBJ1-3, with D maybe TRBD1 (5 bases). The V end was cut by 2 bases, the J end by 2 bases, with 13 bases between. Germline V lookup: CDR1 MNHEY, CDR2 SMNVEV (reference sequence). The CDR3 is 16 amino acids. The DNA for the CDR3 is TGTGCCAGCAGTTTACTTCCAGGGCTGACTGGAAACACCATATATTTT. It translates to CASSLLPGLTGNTIYF.

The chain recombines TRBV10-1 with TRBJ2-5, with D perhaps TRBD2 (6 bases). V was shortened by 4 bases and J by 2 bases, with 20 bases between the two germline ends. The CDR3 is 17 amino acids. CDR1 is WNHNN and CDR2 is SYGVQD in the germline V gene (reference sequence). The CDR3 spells CASSGGASTLGQETQYF. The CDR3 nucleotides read TGCGCCAGCAGTGGCGGGGCCTCTACCCTGGGTCAAGAGACCCAGTACTTC.

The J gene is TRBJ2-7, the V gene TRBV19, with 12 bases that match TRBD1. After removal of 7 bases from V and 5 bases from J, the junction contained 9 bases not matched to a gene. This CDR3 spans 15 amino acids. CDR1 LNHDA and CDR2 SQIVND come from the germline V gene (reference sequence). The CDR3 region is CASTPGQGASHEQYF. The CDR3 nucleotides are TGTGCCAGTACCCCGGGACAGGGGGCTTCCCACGAGCAGTACTTC.

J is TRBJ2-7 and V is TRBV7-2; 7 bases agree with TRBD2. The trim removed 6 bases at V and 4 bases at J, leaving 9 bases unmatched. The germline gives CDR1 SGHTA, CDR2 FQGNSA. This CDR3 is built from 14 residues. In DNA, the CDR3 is TGTGCCAGCAGATACCCGGGAGGAGTATACGAGCAGTACTTC. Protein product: CASRYPGGVYEQYF.

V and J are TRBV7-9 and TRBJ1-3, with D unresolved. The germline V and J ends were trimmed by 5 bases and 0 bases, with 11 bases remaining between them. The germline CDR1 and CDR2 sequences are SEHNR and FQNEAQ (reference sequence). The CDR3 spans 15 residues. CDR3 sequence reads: CASSPRTPSGNTIYF. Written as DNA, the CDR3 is TGTGCCAGCAGCCCAAGGACTCCCTCTGGAAACACCATATATTTT.

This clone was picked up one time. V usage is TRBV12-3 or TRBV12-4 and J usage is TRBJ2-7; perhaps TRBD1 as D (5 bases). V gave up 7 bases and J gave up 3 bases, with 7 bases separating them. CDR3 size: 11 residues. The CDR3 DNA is TGTGCCAGCACAGACAGCTACGAGCAGTACTTC. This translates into CASTDSYEQYF.

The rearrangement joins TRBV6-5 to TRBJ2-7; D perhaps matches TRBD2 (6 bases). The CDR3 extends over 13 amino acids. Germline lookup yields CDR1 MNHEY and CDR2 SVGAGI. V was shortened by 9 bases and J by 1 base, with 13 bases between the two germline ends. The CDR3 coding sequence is TGTGCCAGTCGGCGGGGTAGATCCTACGAGCAGTACTTC. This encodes CASRRGRSYEQYF.

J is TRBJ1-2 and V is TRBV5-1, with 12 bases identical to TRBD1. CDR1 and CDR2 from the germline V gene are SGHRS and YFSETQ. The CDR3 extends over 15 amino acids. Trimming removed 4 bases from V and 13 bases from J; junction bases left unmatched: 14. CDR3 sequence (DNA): TGCGCCAGCAGCGGGGACAGGGGGCGATCTATCTTGGCCACCTTC. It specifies CASSGDRGRSILATF.

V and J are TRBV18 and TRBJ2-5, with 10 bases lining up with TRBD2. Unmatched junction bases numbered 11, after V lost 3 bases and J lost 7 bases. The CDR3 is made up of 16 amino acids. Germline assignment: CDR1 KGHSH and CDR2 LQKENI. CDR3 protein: CASSPLGTSASGTQYF. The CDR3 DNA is TGTGCCAGCTCACCCCTTGGGACTAGCGCCTCCGGGACCCAGTACTTC. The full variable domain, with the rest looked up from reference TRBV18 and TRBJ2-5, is NAGVMQNPRHLVRRRGQEARLRCSPMKGHSHVYWYRQLPEEGLKFMVYLQKENIIDESGMPKERFSAEFPKEGPSILRIQQVVRGDSAAYFCASSPLGTSASGTQYFGPGTRLLVL.